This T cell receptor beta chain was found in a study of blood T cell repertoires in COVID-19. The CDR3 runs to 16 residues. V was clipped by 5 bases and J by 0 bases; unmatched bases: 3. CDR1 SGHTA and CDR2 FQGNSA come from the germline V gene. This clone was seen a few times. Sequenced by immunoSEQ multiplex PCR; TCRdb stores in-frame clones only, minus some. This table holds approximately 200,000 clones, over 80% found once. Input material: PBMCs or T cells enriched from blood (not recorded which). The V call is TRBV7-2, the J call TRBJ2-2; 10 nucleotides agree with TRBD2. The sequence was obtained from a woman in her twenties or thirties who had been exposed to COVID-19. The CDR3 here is CASSHTSGANTGELFF. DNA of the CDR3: TGTGCCAGCAGCCACACTAGCGGGGCGAACACCGGGGAGCTGTTTTTT.